This TCR beta chain stems from a study of blood T cell repertoires in COVID-19. Looking at the study overall: The United States, Italy and Spain were the sources of the acute and convalescent COVID-19 samples. T cells, B-cell-depleted T cells, or PBMCs provided the cDNA or gDNA that served as material.

This CDR3 is 14 amino acids long. Trimming stripped 5 bases from V and 5 bases from J, with 10 bases between. Germline CDR1 is SGHAT and CDR2 is FQDESV (reference sequence). A single count supports this clone. Authors' processing steps: How many nucleated cells were present was estimated from reference gene primer amplification. Some clones are missing from TCRdb's copy, which holds only in-frame ones; the method was immunoSEQ multiplex PCR. Clonal size and the V and J genes are those of that table, whereas D and trimming came from the DNA. The table has some 220,000 clones, around 82% seen once. This TCR was sampled from a woman aged 60 to 75 with acute or convalescent COVID-19. This chain links TRBV11-1 with TRBJ1-6; the D is unclear. Sequencing was performed on peripheral blood. The CDR3 bases are TGTGCCAGCAGCGCCCGAGGAAATAATTCACCCCTCCACTTT. Protein product: CASSARGNNSPLHF.